One and the same sample provided the 24 T cell receptor beta chains below, sequenced in a study of blood T cell repertoires in COVID-19. The repertoire was sequenced with immunoSEQ multiplex PCR; TCRdb's copy has only in-frame clones and lacks some. The sample has around 100,000 clones; about nine tenths are singletons. The sequenced material came from peripheral blood. The source of these receptors is a woman in her forties or fifties with COVID-19, enrolled during active disease.

The chain carries TRBV19 and TRBJ2-5, with D tentatively TRBD2 (6 bases). The CDR3 runs to 13 residues. V was shortened by 5 bases and J by 4 bases, with 11 bases between the two germline ends. Germline V lookup: CDR1 LNHDA, CDR2 SQIVND (reference sequence). The CDR3 protein is CASSELGGETQYF. In DNA, the CDR3 is TGTGCCAGTAGTGAACTGGGGGGAGAGACCCAGTACTTC.

This chain links TRBV23-1 with TRBJ2-7; the match to TRBD1 covers 9 bases. TRBV23-1 has ORF status, its function being uncertain. The V segment lost 2 bases and the J segment 2 bases; nucleotides outside the gene matches: 10. This CDR3 contains 17 residues. The CDR3 nucleotides read TGCGCCAGCAGTCAAGACGAGGCACAGGGGGCCACCTACGAGCAGTACTTC. The encoded protein is CASSQDEAQGATYEQYF.

This clone appeared a single time. This chain connects TRBV6-2 or TRBV6-3 to TRBJ2-4; the D is unclear. Germline lookup yields CDR1 MNHEY and CDR2 SVGEGT. With 5 bases removed from V and 3 bases from J, the gap between germline ends came to 11 bases. There are 14 residues in the CDR3. CDR3 DNA: TGTGCCAGCAGTAACAGTAATGGCAAAAACATTCAGTACTTC. Its translation: CASSNSNGKNIQYF.

This CDR3 is CASNFPETGAYEQYF. The CDR3 nucleotides are TGTGCCAGCAACTTTCCCGAGACAGGCGCCTACGAGCAGTACTTC. V is TRBV6-5 and J is TRBJ2-7, with a possible D match to TRBD1 (6 bases). This CDR3 is 15 amino acids long. In germline, CDR1 is MNHEY, CDR2 SVGAGI. Trimming took 7 bases from V and 2 from J, leaving 18 bases between them.

The rearrangement joins TRBV7-6 to TRBJ1-5, with TRBD1 matching over 9 bases. With V trimmed by 4 bases and J by 9 bases, 7 bases remained unmatched. The CDR3 runs 14 residues. Germline lookup yields CDR1 SGHVS and CDR2 FNYEAQ. DNA of the CDR3: TGTGCCAGCAGCTACGGACAGGGGTCTTGGCCCCAGCATTTT. Amino acids: CASSYGQGSWPQHF.

The chain is built from TRBV10-3 and TRBJ1-1; D is unresolved. This CDR3 is built from 13 residues. V lost 10 bases, J lost 7 bases, and 19 bases lay in between. Germline CDR1 and CDR2: ENHRY and SYGVKD. CDR3 in DNA: TGTGCCACCCACGCGAGTGAGCCGAATGAAGCTTTCTTT. This sequence encodes CATHASEPNEAFF.

The V and J genes are TRBV7-2 and TRBJ2-5; 8 nucleotides line up with TRBD2. The J segment lost 5 bases and the V segment lost 2 bases, leaving 4 bases of the junction unmatched. The CDR3 sequence is 14 residues long. Germline assignment: CDR1 SGHTA and CDR2 FQGNSA. In nucleotides, the CDR3 is TGTGCCAGCAGCTTAAATTCGGGAGGGGAGACCCAGTACTTC. It specifies CASSLNSGGETQYF.

The rearrangement links TRBV12-3 or TRBV12-4 to TRBJ1-3; D unclear. V lost 8 bases and J lost 0, with 8 bases in between. The CDR3 has 13 amino acids. CDR3 sequence: CASSVSSGNTIYF. CDR3 coding DNA: TGTGCCAGCTCCGTGAGCTCTGGAAACACCATATATTTT.

On this clone itself: Other nucleotide sequences in the sample specify the same CDR3. The gene calls are TRBV5-1 and TRBJ1-2; 8 bases match TRBD1. Germline-derived CDR1 and CDR2 are SGHRS and YFSETQ. The CDR3 runs 14 residues. Unmatched junction bases numbered 4, after V lost 0 bases and J lost 6 bases. CDR3 nucleotide sequence: TGCGCCAGCAGCTTGGGGCAGGGGGCTAATGGCTACACCTTC. Amino acids: CASSLGQGANGYTF.

V gene TRBV6-5 combines with J gene TRBJ2-7; the match to TRBD1 covers 9 bases. The CDR3 has 14 amino acids. Looked up from germline, CDR1 is MNHEY and CDR2 is SVGAGI. V gave up 6 bases and J gave up 2 bases; unmatched junction bases: 5. The CDR3 DNA follows: TGTGCCAGCAGGACGGACAGGGGAGCCTACGAGCAGTACTTC. This gives the protein CASRTDRGAYEQYF.

This clone is a singleton in its sample. The chain joins TRBV4-2 to TRBJ2-3; TRBD2 is a possible D gene (6 bases). Germline CDR1 and CDR2: LGHNA and YNFKEQ. V was clipped by 0 bases and J by 6 bases, with 16 bases between them. This CDR3 region has 16 residues. CDR3 coding DNA: TGTGCCAGCAGCCAAGAACTTTTGAGGGGACTCGATACGCAGTATTTT. Its protein product is CASSQELLRGLDTQYF.

V is TRBV5-1 and J is TRBJ1-4; the D is unclear. CDR3 length: 13 residues. V was cut by 3 bases and J by 2 bases, with 5 bases left in between. Germline V gene data show CDR1 as SGHRS and CDR2 as YFSETQ. The CDR3 protein is CASSSLTNEKLFF. For the CDR3, the DNA is TGCGCCAGCAGCTCTCTTACTAATGAAAAACTGTTTTTT.

This chain joins TRBV30 and TRBJ1-4, with D possibly TRBD1 on 6 matching bases. The CDR3 covers 13 residues. Trimming took off 5 bases at V and 7 bases at J, with 14 bases between the two ends. The germline V gene has CDR1 GTSNPN and CDR2 SVGIG (reference sequence). The CDR3 DNA reads as TGTGCCTGGTCCCCTGGGACATCTGAAAAACTGTTTTTT. Residues: CAWSPGTSEKLFF.

The gene calls are TRBV13 and TRBJ1-1; TRBD1 aligns across 8 bases. The V and J ends lost 7 bases and 0 bases, in that order; junction bases with no gene match: 7. This CDR3 region has 15 residues. Germline V gives CDR1 PRHDT, CDR2 FYEKMQ (reference sequence). The CDR3 loop reads CASNPRQGLNTEAFF. The CDR3 region has the DNA TGTGCCAGCAATCCCCGACAGGGGCTGAACACTGAAGCTTTCTTT.

The chain recombines TRBV11-2 with TRBJ2-2; 8 positions match TRBD2. V shed 4 bases, J shed 6 bases, and the junction held 7 bases outside the gene matches. The germline V gene encodes CDR1 SGHAT and CDR2 FQNNGV. The CDR3 length is 15 residues. In nucleotides, the CDR3 is TGTGCCAGCAGCTGGGCGGGGGGCGAAGCCGGGGAGCTGTTTTTT. Protein: CASSWAGGEAGELFF.

The rearrangement uses TRBV7-2 and TRBJ2-1; TRBD1 aligns across 7 bases. CDR3 size: 13 residues. Germline V CDR1 and CDR2: SGHTA, FQGNSA. Unmatched junction bases numbered 5, after V lost 4 bases and J lost 8 bases. The CDR3 is CASSSSRGYEQFF. As DNA, the CDR3 is TGTGCCAGCAGCTCCTCCAGGGGGTATGAGCAGTTCTTC.

The chain links TRBV7-8 to TRBJ2-3; D perhaps matches TRBD2 (6 bases). CDR1 and CDR2 from the germline V gene are SGHVS and FQNEAQ. The CDR3 runs to 16 residues. Trimming cost V 5 bases and J 2 bases, with 17 bases left between them. The CDR3 is CASSLHGTGLTDTQYF. In DNA, the CDR3 is TGTGCCAGCAGCCTACACGGGACTGGTCTCACAGATACGCAGTATTTT.

Turning to this clone: An end of the junction does not agree with germline; a read error may underlie this. The chain uses TRBV19 and TRBJ1-5; 8 bases map to TRBD1. Germline V gene lookup returns CDR1 LNHDA and CDR2 SQIVND (reference sequence). This CDR3 contains 14 residues. CDR3 residues: CASSTPGLPPQGAF. The CDR3 DNA is TGTGCCAGTAGTACCCCGGGACTCCCCCCTCAGGGGGCTTTT. Together with reference TRBV19 and TRBJ1-5, the CDR3 gives the full variable domain: DGGITQSPKYLFRKEGQNVTLSCEQNLNHDAMYWYRQDPGQGLRLIYYSQIVNDFQKGDIAEGYSVSREKKESFPLTVTSAQKNPTAFYLCASSTPGLPPQGAFGDGTRLSIL.

The chain is built from TRBV10-3 and TRBJ1-2; no reliable D call. V lost 0 bases to trimming and J lost 5 bases, with 7 bases between them. There are 13 residues in the CDR3. Germline lookup yields CDR1 ENHRY and CDR2 SYGVKD. CDR3 DNA sequence: TGTGCCATCAGTGAGTCAATCTTTTATGGCTACACCTTC. Amino acid sequence: CAISESIFYGYTF.

This clone was seen a handful of times. This rearrangement joins TRBV2 to TRBJ2-2, with 9 bases that match TRBD1. With V trimmed by 6 bases and J by 6 bases, 8 bases remained unmatched. CDR1 SNHLY and CDR2 FYNNEI come from the germline V gene. This CDR3 comprises 15 residues. CDR3 sequence reads: CASRGHRGRAGELFF. CDR3 in DNA: TGTGCCAGCAGGGGACACAGGGGGCGGGCCGGGGAGCTGTTTTTT.

The chain employs TRBV19 and TRBJ2-1, with 8 bases identical to TRBD1. Unmatched junction bases numbered 9, after V lost 3 bases and J lost 8 bases. This CDR3 region has 15 residues. Germline CDR1 reads LNHDA; CDR2 reads SQIVND (reference sequence). DNA for the CDR3: TGTGCCAGTAGTATCGGAGACAGGGGTCACGATGAGCAGTTCTTC. This translates into CASSIGDRGHDEQFF.

This clone was observed a few times. In DNA form, the CDR3 reads TGTGCCAGCAGTTACGGTCTAGCTGAAGCTTTCTTT. Protein sequence: CASSYGLAEAFF. The chain joins TRBV6-2 or TRBV6-3 to TRBJ1-1; D is uncertain. Trimming cost V 2 bases and J 6 bases, with 7 bases left between them. The CDR3 has 12 residues. Germline V CDR1 and CDR2: MNHEY, SVGEGT.

The chain employs TRBV29-1 and TRBJ1-2; D may be TRBD1 (6 bases). V lost 1 base and J lost 4, with 10 bases in between. CDR1 and CDR2 from the germline V gene are SQVTM and ANQGSEA. The CDR3 totals 13 residues. The CDR3 sequence: CSVEVGGAYGYTF. CDR3 nucleotides: TGCAGCGTTGAAGTAGGGGGGGCCTATGGCTACACCTTC.

The V call is TRBV7-9, the J call TRBJ1-1; TRBD1 is a possible D gene (5 bases). The V gene lost 3 bases and the J gene lost 0 bases, with 8 bases spanning the gap. Germline V CDR1 and CDR2: SEHNR, FQNEAQ (reference sequence). The CDR3 extends over 14 amino acids. This CDR3 reads CASSFGALNTEAFF. CDR3 coding DNA: TGTGCCAGCAGCTTTGGGGCCCTGAACACTGAAGCTTTCTTT.